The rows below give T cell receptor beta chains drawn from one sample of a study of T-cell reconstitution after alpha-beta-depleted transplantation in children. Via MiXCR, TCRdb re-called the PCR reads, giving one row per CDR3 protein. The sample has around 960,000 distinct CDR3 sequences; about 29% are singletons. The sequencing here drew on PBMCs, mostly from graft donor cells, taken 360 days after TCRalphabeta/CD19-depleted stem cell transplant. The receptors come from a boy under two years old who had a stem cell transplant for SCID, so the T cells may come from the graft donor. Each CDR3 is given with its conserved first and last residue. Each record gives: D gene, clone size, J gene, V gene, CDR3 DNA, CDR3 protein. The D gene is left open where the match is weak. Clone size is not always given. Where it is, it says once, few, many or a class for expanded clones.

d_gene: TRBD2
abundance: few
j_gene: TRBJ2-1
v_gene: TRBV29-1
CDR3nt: TGCAGCGTTGAGGACTTAGCGGGGGGCTCCTACAATGAGCAGTTCTTC
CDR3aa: CSVEDLAGGSYNEQFF

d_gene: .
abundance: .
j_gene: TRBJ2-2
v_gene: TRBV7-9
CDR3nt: TGTGCCAGCAGCTTTCATTTAACGGACACCGGGGAGCTGTTTTTT
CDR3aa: CASSFHLTDTGELFF

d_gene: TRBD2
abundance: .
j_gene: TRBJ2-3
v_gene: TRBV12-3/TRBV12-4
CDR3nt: TGTGCCAGCAGTTCCGGACTAGCGCCAGGGTCAGATACGCAGTATTTT
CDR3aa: CASSSGLAPGSDTQYF

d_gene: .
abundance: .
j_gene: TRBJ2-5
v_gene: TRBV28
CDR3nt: TGTGCCAGCAGTTTGGGGCCCCGGACAGCAAAAGAGACCCAGTACTTC
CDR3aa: CASSLGPRTAKETQYF

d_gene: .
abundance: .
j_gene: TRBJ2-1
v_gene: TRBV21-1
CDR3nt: TGTGCCAGCAGCAAAGCGCGGACATCTCCTACCTACAATGAGCAGTTCTTC
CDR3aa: CASSKARTSPTYNEQFF

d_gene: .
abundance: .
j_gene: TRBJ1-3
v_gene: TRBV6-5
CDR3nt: TGTGCCAGCAGTTCGAAGAGGACTTCCTCTGGAAACACCATATATTTT
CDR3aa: CASSSKRTSSGNTIYF

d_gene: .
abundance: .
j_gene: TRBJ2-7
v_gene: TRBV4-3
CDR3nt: TGCGCCAGCAGCCCTCAGTCGTGGGGGGACTACGAGCAGTACTTC
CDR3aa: CASSPQSWGDYEQYF

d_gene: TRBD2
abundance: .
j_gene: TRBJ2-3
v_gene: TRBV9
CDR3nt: TGTGCCAGCAGCGTAGAGGGGCGGGGGGCAGATACGCAGTATTTT
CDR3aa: CASSVEGRGADTQYF

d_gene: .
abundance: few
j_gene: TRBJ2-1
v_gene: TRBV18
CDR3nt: TGTGCCAGCTCACCTCGGGGGGCGCGGAACAATGAGCAGTTCTTC
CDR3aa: CASSPRGARNNEQFF

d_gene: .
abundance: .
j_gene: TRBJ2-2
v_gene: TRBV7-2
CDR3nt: TGTGCCAGCAGCTTAGGTCGTCGGAGCACCGGGGAGCTGTTTTTT
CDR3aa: CASSLGRRSTGELFF

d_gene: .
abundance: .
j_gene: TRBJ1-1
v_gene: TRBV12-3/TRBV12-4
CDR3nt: TGTGCCAGCACCTCCCGCAGGGCAAACACTGAAGCTTTCTTT
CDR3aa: CASTSRRANTEAFF

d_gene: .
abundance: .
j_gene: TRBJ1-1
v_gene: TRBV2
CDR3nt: TGTGCCAGCAGTCTCGGACAGCGCATGAACACTGAAGCTTTCTTT
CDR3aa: CASSLGQRMNTEAFF

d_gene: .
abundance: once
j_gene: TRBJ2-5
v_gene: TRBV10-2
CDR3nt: TGCGCCAGCAGGAGAACTAGCTTCCAGACCCAGTACTTC
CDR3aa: CASRRTSFQTQYF

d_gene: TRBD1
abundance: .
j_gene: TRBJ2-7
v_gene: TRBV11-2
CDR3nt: TGTGCCAGCAGCCCCCAGACAGGGGGCCTCGAGCAGTACTTC
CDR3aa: CASSPQTGGLEQYF

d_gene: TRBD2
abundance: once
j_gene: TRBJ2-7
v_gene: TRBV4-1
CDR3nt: TGCGCCAGCAGCCACGTGCGGGGCGGGAGGGAGCAGTACTTC
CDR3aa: CASSHVRGGREQYF

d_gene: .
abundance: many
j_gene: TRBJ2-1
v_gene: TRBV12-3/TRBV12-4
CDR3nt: TGTGCCAGCAGTATTACGATGGCTTGGTGGCAGTTCTTC
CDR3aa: CASSITMAWWQFF

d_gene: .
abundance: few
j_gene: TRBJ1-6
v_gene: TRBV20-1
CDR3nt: TGCAGTGCTAGAGATAGGCCAGCCAGGGTGGGTTCACCCCTCCACTTT
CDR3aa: CSARDRPARVGSPLHF

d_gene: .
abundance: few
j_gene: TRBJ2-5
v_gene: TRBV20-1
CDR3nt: TGCAGTGCCGGCCCCAGACCAGCCGGAGAGACCCAGTACTTC
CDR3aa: CSAGPRPAGETQYF

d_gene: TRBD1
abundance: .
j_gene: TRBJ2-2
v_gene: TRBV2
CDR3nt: TGTGCCTTCAGACTGGACAGGGCCCTACTCTCGAACACCGGGGAGCTGTTTTTT
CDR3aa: CAFRLDRALLSNTGELFF

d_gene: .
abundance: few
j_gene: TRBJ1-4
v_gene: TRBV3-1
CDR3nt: TGTGCCAGCAGCCGACGGACAAGAACCAATGAAAAACTGTTTTTT
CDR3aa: CASSRRTRTNEKLFF

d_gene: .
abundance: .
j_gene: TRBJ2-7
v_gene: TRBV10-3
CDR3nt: TGTGCCATCAGTGAGGGGGGCTACGAGCAGTACTTC
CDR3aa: CAISEGGYEQYF

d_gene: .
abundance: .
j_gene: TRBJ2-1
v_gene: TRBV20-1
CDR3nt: TGCAGTGCTAGAGATGATTCGGCTAGGCAGTTCTTC
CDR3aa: CSARDDSARQFF

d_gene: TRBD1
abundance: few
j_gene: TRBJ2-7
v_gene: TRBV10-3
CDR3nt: TGTGCCATCAGTGAGTCGACACAGGGGATGACCTACGAGCAGTACTTC
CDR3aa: CAISESTQGMTYEQYF

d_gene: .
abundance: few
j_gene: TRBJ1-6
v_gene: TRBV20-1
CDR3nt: TGCAGTGCTGGGTCCGACAGGTTGGGTTCACCCCTCCACTTT
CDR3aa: CSAGSDRLGSPLHF

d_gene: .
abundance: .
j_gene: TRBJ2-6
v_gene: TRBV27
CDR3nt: TGTGCCAGCAGTTTGAGACAGCCTACTCACAACGTCCTGACTTTC
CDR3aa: CASSLRQPTHNVLTF

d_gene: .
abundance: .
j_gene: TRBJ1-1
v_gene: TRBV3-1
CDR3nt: TGTGCCAGCAGCCAGCAGGGGACCATGAACACTGAAGCTTTCTTT
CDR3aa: CASSQQGTMNTEAFF

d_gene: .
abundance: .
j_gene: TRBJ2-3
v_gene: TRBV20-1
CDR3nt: TGCAGTGCTAGGGGCTCATTTGTGGCCACAGATACGCAGTATTTT
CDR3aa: CSARGSFVATDTQYF

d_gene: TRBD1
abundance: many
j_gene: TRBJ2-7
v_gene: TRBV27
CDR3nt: TGTGCCAGCAGTAACAGGGGCGACGAGCAGTACTTC
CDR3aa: CASSNRGDEQYF

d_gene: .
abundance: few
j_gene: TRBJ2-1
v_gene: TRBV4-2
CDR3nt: TGTGCCAGCAGCCAAAGGGCGAGTGTAAACAATGAGCAGTTCTTC
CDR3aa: CASSQRASVNNEQFF

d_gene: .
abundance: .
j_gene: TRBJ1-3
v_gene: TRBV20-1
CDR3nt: TGCAGTGCTAGACAGGGTGGGAACACCATATATTTT
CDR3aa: CSARQGGNTIYF

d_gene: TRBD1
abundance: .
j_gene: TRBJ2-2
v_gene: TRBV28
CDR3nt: TGTGCCAGCATCAAAAGAATGGGGACAGGGCGCACCGGGGAGCTGTTTTTT
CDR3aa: CASIKRMGTGRTGELFF

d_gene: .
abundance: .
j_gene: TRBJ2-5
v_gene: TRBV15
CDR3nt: TGTGCCACCAGCAGAGCCCAGGGGCTCCAGTACCAAGAGACCCAGTACTTC
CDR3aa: CATSRAQGLQYQETQYF

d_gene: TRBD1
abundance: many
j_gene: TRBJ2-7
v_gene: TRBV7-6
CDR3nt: TGTGCCAGCAGCCTCAGGACAGGGGCCTACGAGCAGTACTTC
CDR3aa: CASSLRTGAYEQYF

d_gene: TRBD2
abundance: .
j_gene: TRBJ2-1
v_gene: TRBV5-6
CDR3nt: TGTGCCAGCAGCTTAGGACTCGGCGGGGGGGTGGGTGAGCAGTTCTTC
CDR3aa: CASSLGLGGGVGEQFF

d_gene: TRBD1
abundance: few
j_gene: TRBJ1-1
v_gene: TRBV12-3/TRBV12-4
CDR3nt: TGTGCCAGCAGACGATCAGGGGGAGACACTGAAGCTTTCTTT
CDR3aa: CASRRSGGDTEAFF

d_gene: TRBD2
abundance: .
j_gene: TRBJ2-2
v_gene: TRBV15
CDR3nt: TGTGCCACCAGCAGAGCACTAGCGGACGGGGAGCTGTTTTTT
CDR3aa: CATSRALADGELFF

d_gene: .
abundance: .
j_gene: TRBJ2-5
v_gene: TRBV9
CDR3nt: TGTGCCAGCAGCGTCGAAAGCCGGGACGGAGAGACCCAGTACTTC
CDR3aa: CASSVESRDGETQYF